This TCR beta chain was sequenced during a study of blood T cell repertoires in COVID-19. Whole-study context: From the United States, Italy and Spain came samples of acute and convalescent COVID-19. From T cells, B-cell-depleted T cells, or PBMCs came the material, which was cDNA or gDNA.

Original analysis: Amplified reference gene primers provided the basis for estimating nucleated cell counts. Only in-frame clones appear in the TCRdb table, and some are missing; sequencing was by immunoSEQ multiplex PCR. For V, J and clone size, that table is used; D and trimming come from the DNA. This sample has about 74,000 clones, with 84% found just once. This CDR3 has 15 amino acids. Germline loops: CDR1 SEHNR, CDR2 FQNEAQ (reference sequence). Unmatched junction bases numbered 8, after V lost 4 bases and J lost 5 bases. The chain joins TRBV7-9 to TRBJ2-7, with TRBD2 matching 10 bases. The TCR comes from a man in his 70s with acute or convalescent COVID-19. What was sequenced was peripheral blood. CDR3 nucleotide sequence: TGTGCCAGCAGCTCCAGCGGGGGGGCCGGCCACGAGCAGTACTTC. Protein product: CASSSSGGAGHEQYF.